This record concerns one T cell receptor (beta chain) sequence. Per germline, CDR1 SNHLY and CDR2 FYNNEI. This CDR3 has 14 residues. V gave up 6 bases and J gave up 6 bases; unmatched junction bases: 10. This record belongs to a study of glioma-infiltrating T cells after dendritic cell vaccination. Study as a whole: Autologous tumor lysate-pulsed dendritic cell vaccination was given between the early 2000s and the early 2010s. Dendritic cell vaccine was injected intradermally three times, biweekly.

Time point here: after dendritic cell vaccination, including at tumor progression/relapse. The PCR used 60 V beta and 13 J beta primers. Profiling relied on immunoSEQ multiplex PCR, and the TCRdb table lists in-frame clones only, not all of them. The table lists 80,000 to 95,000 clones, 85% of them singletons. The sample consisted of blood, taken after dendritic cell vaccination. The chain couples TRBV2 to TRBJ1-1; 7 bases line up with TRBD1. The sequence came from a human donor with glioblastoma. The CDR3 DNA reads as TGTGCCAGCAGATATACAGGGGAAATACCTGAAGCTTTCTTT. Residues: CASRYTGEIPEAFF.